Each of the 26 T cell receptor beta chains below was sequenced from the same sample in a study of regulatory T cells in long-lasting Graves disease. Time point here: persistent/refractory GD, antithyroid drugs over 5 years with positive TRAb. PBMC RNA was the source of the TCR library. Arm-PCR with iRepertoire HTBI primers amplified the CDR3 regions for these TCR beta libraries. TCRdb redid the calling of the multiplex PCR reads with MiXCR, one entry per CDR3 protein. The data hold a few hundred thousand distinct CDR3 sequences, with roughly 23% observed a single time. The source was peripheral blood mononuclear cells (PBMCs), collected when the disease was refractory, from a patient treated with antithyroid drugs. The source is a woman aged 40-49 years with Graves disease.

This sequence joins TRBV20-1 and TRBJ2-1, with D perhaps matching TRBD2 (5 bases). The length of the CDR3 is 12 residues. Per the germline V gene, CDR1 is DFQATT and CDR2 is SNEGSKA (reference sequence). With 7 bases removed from V and 5 bases from J, the gap between germline ends came to 12 bases. This CDR3 is CSGWTLNNEQFF. In nucleotides, the CDR3 is TGCAGTGGGTGGACTCTCAACAATGAGCAGTTCTTC.

The table lists this clonotype with many counts. The chain carries TRBV5-1 and TRBJ2-7; D is uncertain. Trimming shortened V by 0 bases and J by 3 bases, and 10 bases separated the two germline ends. This CDR3 is built from 14 residues. Germline-derived CDR1 and CDR2 are SGHRS and YFSETQ. The chain's CDR3 is CASSLDGPLYEQYF. CDR3 coding DNA: TGCGCCAGCAGCTTGGATGGTCCCCTCTACGAGCAGTACTTC.

The rearrangement links TRBV19 to TRBJ1-4; D gene uncertain. The germline V and J ends were trimmed by 8 bases and 3 bases, with 10 bases remaining between them. From germline, CDR1 is LNHDA and CDR2 SQIVND (reference sequence). The CDR3 runs to 13 residues. The CDR3 sequence: CASGPGPNEKLFF. The CDR3 DNA reads as TGTGCCAGTGGACCCGGTCCTAATGAAAAACTGTTTTTT.

The V call is TRBV27, the J call TRBJ2-4; 9 bases match TRBD1. The germline V gene has CDR1 MNHEY and CDR2 SMNVEV (reference sequence). The CDR3 runs to 16 residues. After removal of 5 bases from V and 7 bases from J, the junction contained 12 bases not matched to a gene. CDR3 DNA sequence: TGTGCCAGCAGTCAAGACGGGGGGACAGGGATGAACATTCAGTACTTC. As protein: CASSQDGGTGMNIQYF.

In its sample, this clonotype was seen many times. The V call is TRBV28, the J call TRBJ1-4; D gene ambiguous. Trimming removed 3 bases from V and 8 bases from J, with 22 bases in between. CDR3 length: 17 amino acids. The germline gives CDR1 MDHEN, CDR2 SYDVKM. The DNA for the CDR3 is TGTGCCAGCAGTTTGGGAAATCGTAGGATTAGCGGGGAAAAACTGTTTTTT. As protein: CASSLGNRRISGEKLFF.

Concerning this clonotype: A much larger clone differs from this one at a single base, so this may be a read error. V and J are TRBV7-2 and TRBJ2-7; D is undetermined. This CDR3 spans 17 amino acids. CDR1 is SGHTA and CDR2 is FQGNSA in the germline V gene. The V and J ends lost 2 bases and 0 bases respectively, with 17 bases between them. CDR3 region: CASSLMDPASFSYEQYF. DNA for the CDR3: TGTGCCAGCAGCTTAATGGACCCTGCCTCCTTCTCCTACGAGCAGTACTTC.

There are many counts of this clonotype. CDR3 DNA: TGTGCCAGCAGTTTAGGCACTAGCGGGAGATTAATTCCCTACGAGCAGTACTTC. It specifies CASSLGTSGRLIPYEQYF. The chain joins TRBV28 to TRBJ2-7, with 11 bases fitting TRBD2. This CDR3 contains 18 residues. CDR1 is MDHEN and CDR2 is SYDVKM in the germline V gene. V gave up 2 bases and J gave up 2 bases; unmatched junction bases: 11.

This clonotype was detected ten times or more. The J gene is TRBJ1-3, the V gene TRBV2; D call uncertain. The V and J ends lost 1 base and 1 base respectively, with 8 bases between them. CDR3 size: 15 residues. Germline-derived CDR1 and CDR2 are SNHLY and FYNNEI. CDR3 coding DNA: TGTGCCAGCAGTGAAGGGACCAGATCTGGAAACACCATATATTTT. Translating gives CASSEGTRSGNTIYF.

The chain couples TRBV6-1 to TRBJ2-7; a possible D gene is TRBD2 (6 bases). CDR1 is MNHNS and CDR2 is SASEGT in the germline V gene. V dropped 9 bases and J dropped 2 bases, with 14 bases sitting between them. This CDR3 has 13 residues. The chain's CDR3 is CASRGAATYEQYF. In DNA form, the CDR3 reads TGTGCCAGTCGCGGGGCGGCGACCTACGAGCAGTACTTC.

This clonotype came up many times. An end of the junction differs from the germline gene, which may be a read error. The V and J genes are TRBV7-7 and TRBJ2-2; D ambiguous. The germline V gene has CDR1 SSHAT and CDR2 FNYEAQ (reference sequence). CDR3 length equals 13 residues. CDR3 bases: TGTGCTAGCAGCTTATCAGAGTCCGGGGAGCTGTTTTTT. It is translated as CASSLSESGELFF.

The rearrangement links TRBV6-5 to TRBJ2-1, with D tentatively TRBD1 or TRBD2 (5 bases each). Trimming removed 4 bases at V and 4 bases at J, with 11 bases between. CDR3 length equals 14 residues. Per germline, CDR1 MNHEY and CDR2 SVGAGI. The CDR3 reads CASSSTGPYNEQFF. CDR3 sequence (DNA): TGTGCCAGCAGTTCGACGGGACCGTACAATGAGCAGTTCTTC.

This clonotype showed up many times. The chain combines TRBV11-2 with TRBJ2-7; no firm D call. V was pared by 0 bases and J by 0 bases, with 12 bases between. Per the germline V gene, CDR1 is SGHAT and CDR2 is FQNNGV. This CDR3 spans 16 amino acids. CDR3 nucleotides: TGTGCCAGCAGCTTAGAGGCCTTTAAGAGCTCCTACGAGCAGTACTTC. It translates to CASSLEAFKSSYEQYF.

About this clonotype: This sequence may be a read error, since a much larger clone differs from it by one base. The CDR3 coding sequence is TGTGCCACCAGCTACGACAGGCCCGGGGAGACCCAGTACTTC. Residues: CATSYDRPGETQYF. The chain recombines TRBV15 with TRBJ2-5; D is possibly TRBD1 (6 bases). Germline values: CDR1 LNHNV, CDR2 YYDKDF (reference sequence). This CDR3 contains 14 residues. Trimming took 5 bases from V and 5 from J, leaving 15 bases between them.

This clonotype occurred many times. V and J are TRBV6-1 and TRBJ1-4; 7 positions match TRBD1. Germline lookup yields CDR1 MNHNS and CDR2 SASEGT. V was pared by 3 bases and J by 4 bases, with 5 bases of the junction left unmatched. This CDR3 spans 15 amino acids. CDR3 sequence (DNA): TGTGCCAGCAGTGAGCCGGGACAGTTTAATGAAAAACTGTTTTTT. This translates into CASSEPGQFNEKLFF.

This clonotype was seen at least ten times. The J gene is TRBJ1-1, the V gene TRBV11-2; tentatively, D is TRBD1 (5 bases). Germline V gene lookup returns CDR1 SGHAT and CDR2 FQNNGV. The CDR3 is 14 residues long. V lost 0 bases and J 9 bases, leaving 14 bases between the germline ends. DNA of the CDR3: TGTGCCAGCAGCTTAGAGATGGCAGGACACAAAGCTTTCTTT. As protein: CASSLEMAGHKAFF.

The V and J genes are TRBV7-8 and TRBJ1-3; 7 nucleotides line up with TRBD1. The CDR3 consists of 17 residues. The V gene's germline CDR1 is SGHVS and CDR2 FQNEAQ. The ends lost 5 bases at V and 0 bases at J; junction bases unmatched: 10. As DNA, the CDR3 is TGTGCCAGCAGCCAACAGACAGGGCTAAACTCTGGAAACACCATATATTTT. It specifies CASSQQTGLNSGNTIYF. The variable domain in full, completed from reference TRBV7-8 and TRBJ1-3, reads GAGVSQSPRYKVAKRGQDVALRCDPISGHVSLFWYQQALGQGPEFLTYFQNEAQLDKSGLPSDRFFAERPEGSVSTLKIQRTQQEDSAVYLCASSQQTGLNSGNTIYFGEGSWLTVV.

The rearrangement joins TRBV3-1 to TRBJ2-7; D unclear. Germline V gives CDR1 LGHDT, CDR2 YNNKEL (reference sequence). V lost 1 base and J lost 6, with 10 bases in between. The CDR3 has 13 amino acids. The DNA for the CDR3 is TGTGCCAGCAGCCAAGGCGCGTGGGGCGAGCAGTACTTC. The encoded protein is CASSQGAWGEQYF.

This clonotype has only a few counts. This chain connects TRBV6-1 to TRBJ1-5; D unclear. This CDR3 spans 12 amino acids. The V end lost 5 bases, the J end lost 4 bases, and 6 bases lay between the germline ends. Germline loops: CDR1 MNHNS, CDR2 SASEGT. The CDR3 DNA sequence: TGTGCCAGCAGTCCCAATAATCAGCCCCAGCATTTT. Translation gives CASSPNNQPQHF.

The chain combines TRBV3-1 with TRBJ2-2; 9 bases are a match to TRBD1. The CDR3 has 17 amino acids. CDR1 and CDR2 from the germline V gene are LGHDT and YNNKEL (reference sequence). Losses at the gene ends were 0 bases for V and 7 bases for J; bases not matched to a gene: 9. The CDR3: CASSQDRGQGLVGELFF. DNA of the CDR3: TGTGCCAGCAGCCAAGATCGGGGACAGGGTTTGGTCGGGGAGCTGTTTTTT.

In its sample, this clonotype was seen many times. The gene calls are TRBV12-3 or TRBV12-4 and TRBJ2-1; perhaps TRBD2 as D (5 bases). The V gene lost 4 bases and the J gene lost 0 bases, with 10 bases spanning the gap. The CDR3 length is 15 residues. CDR3 bases: TGTGCCAGCAGTTGGCGGGTGGGCTCCTACAATGAGCAGTTCTTC. It is translated as CASSWRVGSYNEQFF.

This clonotype appeared a few times. The rearrangement links TRBV18 to TRBJ1-1; D not certain. Trimming removed 3 bases at V and 4 bases at J, with 9 bases between. Germline CDR1 is KGHSH and CDR2 is LQKENI. CDR3 size: 13 residues. CDR3 loop: CASSPAFATEAFF. CDR3 sequence (DNA): TGTGCCAGCTCACCTGCATTCGCCACTGAAGCTTTCTTT. Filled out from reference TRBV18 and TRBJ1-1, the complete variable domain reads NAGVMQNPRHLVRRRGQEARLRCSPMKGHSHVYWYRQLPEEGLKFMVYLQKENIIDESGMPKERFSAEFPKEGPSILRIQQVVRGDSAAYFCASSPAFATEAFFGQGTRLTVV.

At least ten counts were recorded for this clonotype. CDR3 DNA sequence: TGTGCCAGCAGTGGACAGGGGATGAACACTGAAGCTTTCTTT. Its translation is CASSGQGMNTEAFF. The rearrangement joins TRBV6-1 to TRBJ1-1; 8 nucleotides agree with TRBD1. The germline V gene has CDR1 MNHNS and CDR2 SASEGT. V was clipped by 4 bases and J by 0 bases; unmatched bases: 1. This CDR3 is built from 14 residues.

Regarding this clonotype: Since a much larger clone is just one base distant, this may be a read error. The genes are TRBV6-2 or TRBV6-3 and TRBJ2-7; possible D gene TRBD1, 6 bases. Germline lookup yields CDR1 MNHEY and CDR2 SVGEGT. This CDR3 comprises 13 residues. The CDR3 loop reads CASLNRVSYEQHF. The CDR3 DNA sequence: TGTGCCAGCCTAAACAGGGTTTCCTACGAGCAGCACTTC.

A few counts support this clonotype. The V gene is TRBV7-3, the J gene TRBJ1-5, with D possibly TRBD1 on 5 matching bases. The CDR3 length is 16 residues. Germline CDR1 is SGHTA and CDR2 is FQGTGA. The ends were cut back, 10 bases at V and 6 bases at J, with 25 bases in the middle. The CDR3 spells CANLPRTGRGGQPQHF. The CDR3 DNA reads TGTGCCAACCTTCCACGCACTGGAAGGGGCGGTCAGCCCCAGCATTTT.

As concerns this clonotype: This may be a read error, as it is one base from a much larger clone. This CDR3 is missing its conserved last phenylalanine or tryptophan, likely due to a read error. The chain recombines TRBV6-1 with TRBJ1-1; a weak D match, TRBD1 (6 bases). Per germline, CDR1 MNHNS and CDR2 SASEGT. Trimming shortened V by 6 bases and J by 1 base, and 36 bases separated the two germline ends. The CDR3 totals 22 residues. The CDR3 region is CASRPRIRSEIYQIQGNTEAFL. For the CDR3, the DNA is TGTGCCAGCAGACCGAGAATAAGATCAGAAATTTACCAAATACAGGGGAACACTGAAGCTTTCCTT.

The table lists this clonotype with many counts. The V call is TRBV28, the J call TRBJ2-7; 7 bases agree with TRBD2. The CDR3 runs to 13 residues. V shed 5 bases, J shed 6 bases, and the junction held 7 bases outside the gene matches. Germline V lookup: CDR1 MDHEN, CDR2 SYDVKM. CDR3 loop: CASSPRTGGEQYF. The CDR3 coding sequence is TGTGCCAGCAGTCCCCGGACGGGAGGCGAGCAGTACTTC.